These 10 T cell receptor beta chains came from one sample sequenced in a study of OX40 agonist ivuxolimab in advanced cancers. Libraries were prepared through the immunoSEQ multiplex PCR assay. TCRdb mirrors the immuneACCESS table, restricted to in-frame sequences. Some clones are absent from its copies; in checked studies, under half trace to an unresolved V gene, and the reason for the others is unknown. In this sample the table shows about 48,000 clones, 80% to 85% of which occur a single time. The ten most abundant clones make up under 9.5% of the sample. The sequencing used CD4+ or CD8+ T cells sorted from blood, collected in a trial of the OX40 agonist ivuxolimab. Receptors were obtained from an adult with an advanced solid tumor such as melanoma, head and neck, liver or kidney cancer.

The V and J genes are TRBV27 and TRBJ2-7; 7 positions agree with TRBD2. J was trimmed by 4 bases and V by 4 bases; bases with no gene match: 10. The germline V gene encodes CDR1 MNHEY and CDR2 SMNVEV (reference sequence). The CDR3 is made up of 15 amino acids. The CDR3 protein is CASSSGEGLMYEQYF. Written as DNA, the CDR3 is TGTGCCAGCAGTTCGGGGGAGGGCTTGATGTACGAGCAGTACTTC.

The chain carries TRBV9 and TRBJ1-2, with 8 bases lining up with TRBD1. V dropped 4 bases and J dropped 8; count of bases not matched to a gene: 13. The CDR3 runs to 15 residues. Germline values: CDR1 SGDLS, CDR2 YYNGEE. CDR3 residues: CASSSGQGQYWGYTF. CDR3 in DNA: TGTGCCAGCAGCTCAGGACAGGGTCAATATTGGGGCTACACCTTC.

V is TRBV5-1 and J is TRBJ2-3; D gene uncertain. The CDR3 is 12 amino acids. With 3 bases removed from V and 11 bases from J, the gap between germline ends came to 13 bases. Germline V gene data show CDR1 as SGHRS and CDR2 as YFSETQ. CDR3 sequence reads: CASSYADREQYF. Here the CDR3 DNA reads TGCGCCAGCAGCTATGCAGATCGAGAGCAGTATTTT.

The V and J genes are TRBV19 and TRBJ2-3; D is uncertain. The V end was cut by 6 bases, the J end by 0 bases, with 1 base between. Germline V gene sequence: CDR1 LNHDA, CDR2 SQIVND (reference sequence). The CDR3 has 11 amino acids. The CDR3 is CASRSTDTQYF. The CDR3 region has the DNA TGTGCCAGTAGAAGCACAGATACGCAGTATTTT.

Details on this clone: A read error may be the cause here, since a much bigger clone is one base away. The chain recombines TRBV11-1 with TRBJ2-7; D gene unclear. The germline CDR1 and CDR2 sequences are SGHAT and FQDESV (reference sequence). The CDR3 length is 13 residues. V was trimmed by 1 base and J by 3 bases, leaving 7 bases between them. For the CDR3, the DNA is TGTGCCAGCAGCTTAGGGCAGAACTACGAGCAGTACTTC. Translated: CASSLGQNYEQYF.

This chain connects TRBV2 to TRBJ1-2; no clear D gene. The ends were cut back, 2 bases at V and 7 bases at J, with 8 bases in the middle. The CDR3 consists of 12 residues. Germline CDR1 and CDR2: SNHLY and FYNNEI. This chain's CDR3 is CASSERNRGYTF. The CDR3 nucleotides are TGTGCCAGCAGTGAACGTAACCGTGGCTACACCTTC.

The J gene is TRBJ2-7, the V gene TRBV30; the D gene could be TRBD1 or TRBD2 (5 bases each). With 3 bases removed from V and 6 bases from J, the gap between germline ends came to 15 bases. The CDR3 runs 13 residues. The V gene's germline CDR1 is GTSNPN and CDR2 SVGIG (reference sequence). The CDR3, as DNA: TGTGCCTGGAGCCTCCCGACGGGGCTCGAGCAGTACTTC. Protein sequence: CAWSLPTGLEQYF.

In DNA, the CDR3 is TGTGCCATCAGTGGGGGACTCCGGGACTATGGCTACACCTTC. The encoded protein is CAISGGLRDYGYTF. V gene TRBV10-3 combines with J gene TRBJ1-2; a possible D gene is TRBD1 (5 bases). CDR1 and CDR2 (germline): ENHRY, SYGVKD. This CDR3 has 14 amino acids. Trimming took off 4 bases at V and 3 bases at J, with 12 bases between the two ends.

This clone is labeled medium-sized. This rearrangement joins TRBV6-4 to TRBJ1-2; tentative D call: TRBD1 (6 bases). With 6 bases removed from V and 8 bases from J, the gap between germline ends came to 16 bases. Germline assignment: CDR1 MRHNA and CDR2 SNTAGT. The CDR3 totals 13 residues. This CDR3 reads CASSAQGLGGYTF. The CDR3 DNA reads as TGTGCCAGCAGCGCACAGGGCCTGGGGGGCTACACCTTC.

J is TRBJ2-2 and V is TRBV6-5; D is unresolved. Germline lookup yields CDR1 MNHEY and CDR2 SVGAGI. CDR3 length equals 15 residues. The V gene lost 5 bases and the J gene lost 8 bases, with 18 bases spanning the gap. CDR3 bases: TGTGCCAGCAGTCTAGTTGGGTCCCTAGGAGGGGAGCTGTTTTTT. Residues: CASSLVGSLGGELFF.